These 5 T cell receptor beta chains share one sample of origin, sequenced in a study of blood T cell repertoires in COVID-19. The table came from immunoSEQ multiplex PCR; TCRdb's copy has only in-frame clones and leaves some out. The sample holds over 150,000 clones, approximately 86% seen once. The sample consisted of peripheral blood. The receptors derive from a man between 60 and 75 years old with COVID-19, enrolled during active disease.

V is TRBV5-1 and J is TRBJ2-5, with 7 bases aligning to TRBD2. This CDR3 comprises 16 residues. The germline V gene encodes CDR1 SGHRS and CDR2 YFSETQ. V was pared by 1 base and J by 2 bases, with 8 bases of the junction left unmatched. CDR3 nucleotides: TGCGCCAGCAGCTTGTTTGTAGCGGGTTTACAAGAGACCCAGTACTTC. It specifies CASSLFVAGLQETQYF.

This sequence joins TRBV7-9 and TRBJ1-6, with 9 bases aligning to TRBD1. The V and J ends lost 5 bases and 4 bases, in that order; junction bases with no gene match: 6. Looked up from germline, CDR1 is SEHNR and CDR2 is FQNEAQ (reference sequence). This CDR3 contains 16 residues. The DNA for the CDR3 is TGTGCCAGCAGCCGAGGACAGGGGTTTTATAATTCACCCCTCCACTTT. This encodes CASSRGQGFYNSPLHF.

The chain couples TRBV6-5 to TRBJ1-2; D unresolved. The CDR3 is 15 amino acids. Germline V gene data show CDR1 as MNHEY and CDR2 as SVGAGI. V lost 6 bases and J 3 bases, leaving 17 bases between the germline ends. The CDR3: CASRYRGRDYYGYTF. The CDR3 DNA follows: TGTGCCAGCAGGTACCGCGGACGGGATTACTATGGCTACACCTTC.

CDR3 sequence: CASSLAAGSPQHF. CDR3 coding DNA: TGTGCCAGCAGCTTGGCCGCGGGGTCTCCCCAGCATTTT. The chain employs TRBV5-5 and TRBJ1-5; no firm D call. From germline, CDR1 is SGHKS and CDR2 YYEKEE (reference sequence). The V end was cut by 0 bases, the J end by 10 bases, with 11 bases between. CDR3 length: 13 residues.

The V call is TRBV25-1, the J call TRBJ2-7; D perhaps matches TRBD1 (8 bases). V was pared by 4 bases and J by 5 bases, with 21 bases between. The CDR3 totals 16 residues. Germline CDR1 is MGHDK and CDR2 is SYGVNS. CDR3: CASSVHDAQGGNEQYF. The CDR3 coding sequence is TGTGCCAGCAGTGTCCATGATGCACAGGGGGGGAACGAGCAGTACTTC.